This T cell receptor (beta chain) was recorded in a study of blood T cells in healthy people across ages (dated by TCRdb to the mid-2010s). About the full investigation: Template switching captured roughly one uniquely barcoded TCR beta cDNA molecule per two T cells in model experiments. Age-related changes in TCR beta repertoire diversity were measured in the study by deep sequencing normalized with unique cDNA molecular identifiers. The donors were divided into four age groups: young (average roughly 15 years), middle-aged (about 39), aged (about 56) and long-lived (about 84). Donors of different ages were randomly distributed across sequencing lanes to avoid experimental bias. The study analyzed two additional independent replicas of 1 million unique cDNA reads from the same blood draw for two donors, one aged 18 to 29 and one aged 80 or older.

The investigation overall reported the following: As age increased, observed TCR beta diversity per million T cells dropped in a roughly linear way, and a significant reduction was already evident by age about 36. The percentage of naive T cells measured by flow cytometry correlated strongly with observed TCR beta diversity. Compared with the aged group, the long-lived group had more naive CD4+ T cells, fewer expanded clones and increased TCR diversity, suggesting age selection. Total diversity estimates from one million sequenced T cells were considered lower bounds and underestimates. Because donor CMV infection status was unknown, age-related changes in expanded clonotypes were potentially confounded. Because profiling used bulk unsorted PBMCs, naive and antigen-experienced compartments could not be compared conclusively.

As for this clonotype: Which antigen it targets is not known. No much larger clone is present one base from it, and per-base qualities are unavailable.

V loses 2 bases at its end and J loses 2 bases; junction bases beyond the gene matches: 9. The CDR3 spans 15 residues, from the cysteine through the phenylalanine. This entry keeps only the CDR3 DNA: 45 bases, framed from base 1. The germline V gene encodes CDR1 DFQATT and CDR2 SNEGSKA (reference sequence). The donors were around 39 Caucasian individuals from Russia, aged roughly 6 to 100 years, who were systemically healthy. About 10 milliliters of peripheral blood were collected from each donor into EDTA-treated Vacutainer tubes. Ficoll-Paque density-gradient centrifugation was used to isolate PBMCs, with at least 7 million per sample. Trizol reagent was used to extract total RNA from the PBMCs, yielding at least 5.5 micrograms per sample. For every donor, an aliquot of PBMCs went through flow cytometry to measure the percentages of naive CD45RAhigh/CD27high T cells. Libraries were made using 5' RACE. Sequencing instrument: Illumina HiSeq 2500. A second PCR of about 6 to 12 cycles was performed with a sample-barcoded 5' primer and a J-beta primer mix. A template-switch 5' adaptor carrying 12 random nucleotides introduced a unique molecular identifier onto each TCR beta cDNA molecule. Each sample yielded at least 2.5 million CDR3-containing paired-end reads. First-strand cDNA was synthesized from all RNA with the Mint cDNA synthesis kit, primed by a TRBC-specific oligonucleotide. Following uracil-DNA glycosylase treatment, all cDNA underwent a first 18-cycle PCR with the universal primers M1SS and BC2_uni_R. The authors processed their data as follows. Normalization of each sample was performed by random selection of 1 million high-quality reads, each carrying a distinct molecular identifier. Reads with shared molecular identifiers were discarded instead of being binned into consensus sequences. CDR3 identification, clonotype clustering and error correction used MiTCR with a Q25 quality threshold and the strictest error-elimination algorithm. Lower-bound total TCR beta diversity was estimated with a nonparametric unseen species model using Euler transformation. Starting from the raw public reads, TCRdb applied fastp trimming at Q25, assembled clones with MiXCR and retained in-frame beta chains. Duplicate CDR3 protein sequences are folded into a single record with the most common DNA and genes. The V and J calls come from TCRdb's annotation, not from the publication. In all, the sample holds hundreds of thousands of distinct CDR3 sequences, and approximately 30% of those were seen once. The ten biggest clones cover approximately 15% of the sample.

The receptor was derived from a woman older than 75 in good health. Sequenced input: blood. The sequence links TRBV20-1 to TRBJ2-7; 7 middle bases align to TRBD1. Here is the DNA: TGCAGTGCTAGACTATCCGACAGGGATCCCTACGAGCAGTACTTC. This translates into CSARLSDRDPYEQYF.